These 2 T cell receptor beta chains came from one sample sequenced in a study of T cells after yellow fever vaccination. TCRdb re-derived calls from the 5' RACE reads in MiXCR, one entry per CDR3 protein. The sample comprises over 300,000 distinct CDR3 sequences, 3% to 4.5% of which are singletons, and about 20% rests with the top ten. The sample consisted of PBMCs, taken on the day of the yellow fever booster vaccination. Receptors were obtained from a man between 18 and 35 years old who received the YFV17D yellow fever vaccine.

This clonotype was found a few times. The chain has TRBV24-1 and TRBJ2-3; no clear D. V gave up 4 bases and J gave up 3 bases, with 7 bases separating them. The CDR3 length is 13 residues. Germline CDR1 KGHDR, CDR2 SFDVKD. Here the CDR3 reads CATSDPETDTQYF. CDR3 nucleotides: TGTGCCACCAGTGACCCAGAAACAGATACGCAGTATTTT.

The J gene is TRBJ2-5, the V gene TRBV7-6; 9 bases match TRBD2. The trim removed 1 base at V and 8 bases at J, leaving 8 bases unmatched. The CDR3 length is 15 residues. From germline, CDR1 is SGHVS and CDR2 FNYEAQ. CDR3 amino acids: CASSLGGGALGTQYF. The CDR3 bases are TGTGCCAGCAGCTTAGGCGGGGGGGCCTTGGGAACCCAGTACTTC.